The next 21 T cell receptor beta chains were all read from a single sample in a study of blood T cells in healthy people across ages. Sample-barcoded 5' priming and a J-beta primer mix drove a second PCR of about 7 to 11 cycles. TCRdb redid the calling of the 5' RACE reads with MiXCR, one entry per CDR3 protein. The table has hundreds of thousands of distinct CDR3 sequences, roughly 32% seen once. What was sequenced was blood. Source of these receptors: a woman at least 80 years old in good health.

On this clonotype: A much larger clone lies a single base off, so this may be a read error. This chain connects TRBV20-1 to TRBJ2-7; 15 nucleotides line up with TRBD2. J lost 7 bases, V lost 5 bases, and 12 bases had no gene match. The CDR3 consists of 16 residues. Germline V gene sequence: CDR1 DFQATT, CDR2 SNEGSKA (reference sequence). The CDR3: CSAGPGLAGGYNEQYF. The CDR3 nucleotides read TGCAGTGCTGGACCGGGACTAGCGGGGGGATACAATGAGCAGTACTTC.

The rearrangement links TRBV19 to TRBJ1-4, with 10 nucleotides matching TRBD1. With V trimmed by 6 bases and J by 8 bases, 6 bases remained unmatched. CDR1 is LNHDA and CDR2 is SQIVND in the germline V gene (reference sequence). This CDR3 comprises 14 residues. Here the CDR3 reads CASRRQGAREKLFF. As DNA, the CDR3 is TGTGCCAGTAGAAGACAGGGGGCGAGAGAAAAACTGTTTTTT.

This clonotype was detected a few times. A much larger clone sits a single nucleotide away, making a read error possible. The chain has TRBV20-1 and TRBJ2-5; 7 bases are a match to TRBD2. The DNA end favors TRBJ2-1, so the J call may be wrong. This CDR3 region has 16 residues. Germline CDR1 DFQATT, CDR2 SNEGSKA (reference sequence). The chain's CDR3 is CSARAPSGGEGETQFF. CDR3 in DNA: TGCAGTGCTAGAGCTCCTAGCGGAGGAGAAGGAGAGACCCAGTTCTTC.

This clonotype was counted ten times or more. This chain uses TRBV6-5 with TRBJ1-4, with a possible D match to TRBD1 (6 bases). From germline, CDR1 is MNHEY and CDR2 SVGAGI. This CDR3 contains 14 residues. The V and J ends lost 10 bases and 5 bases respectively, with 17 bases between them. The CDR3 DNA reads TGTGCCACCCGGGCCAGGGGTCCAAATGAAAAACTGTTTTTT. Amino acids: CATRARGPNEKLFF.

The rearrangement links TRBV20-1 to TRBJ2-7, with D tentatively TRBD2 (6 bases). Germline-derived CDR1 and CDR2 are DFQATT and SNEGSKA (reference sequence). The CDR3 contains 15 residues. Trimming removed 0 bases from V and 2 bases from J, with 14 bases in between. CDR3 sequence reads: CSAREGTGQPYEQYF. Written as DNA, the CDR3 is TGCAGTGCTAGAGAGGGGACTGGGCAGCCCTACGAGCAGTACTTC.

At least ten counts were recorded for this clonotype. The V call is TRBV6-2 or TRBV6-3, the J call TRBJ1-2; D not certain. CDR1 and CDR2 from the germline V gene are MNHEY and SVGEGT. The CDR3 consists of 14 residues. V was cut by 7 bases and J by 5 bases, with 17 bases left in between. The CDR3: CASTATPNLYGYTF. The CDR3, as DNA: TGTGCCAGCACTGCCACTCCGAACCTTTATGGCTACACCTTC.

There are many counts of this clonotype. The V and J genes are TRBV6-6 and TRBJ2-7; no reliable D call. Germline assignment: CDR1 MNHNY and CDR2 SVGAGI (reference sequence). The CDR3 extends over 11 amino acids. The V end was cut by 10 bases, the J end by 1 base, with 8 bases between. The CDR3 region is CATSESYEQYF. The CDR3 DNA is TGTGCCACCTCAGAGTCCTACGAGCAGTACTTC.

This clonotype has only one observation. V usage is TRBV24-1 and J usage is TRBJ1-2; the D is unclear. Trimming left V 2 bases short and J 2 bases short, with 5 bases between. Germline CDR1 reads KGHDR; CDR2 reads SFDVKD. The CDR3 extends over 13 amino acids. The CDR3 bases are TGTGCCACCAGTGATTACGGGAACTATGGCTACACCTTC. It encodes CATSDYGNYGYTF.

This clonotype has just a few counts. A much larger clonotype is one base distant, so this may be a read error. The V and J genes are TRBV10-3 and TRBJ2-1; 12 nucleotides match TRBD2. CDR3 length equals 15 residues. Trimming removed 6 bases from V and 13 bases from J; junction bases left unmatched: 13. CDR1 ENHRY and CDR2 SYGVKD come from the germline V gene. CDR3 sequence reads: CAIRSSGGAIETQFF. CDR3 nucleotides: TGTGCCATCAGGTCTAGCGGGGGGGCTATAGAGACCCAGTTCTTC.

This clonotype was found once. The rearrangement links TRBV20-1 to TRBJ1-4, with D possibly TRBD1 on 5 matching bases. This CDR3 region has 15 residues. Trimming pared 3 bases from V and 2 bases from J, leaving 13 bases between. Germline V gives CDR1 DFQATT, CDR2 SNEGSKA (reference sequence). This chain's CDR3 is CSASPARGTNEKLFF. The CDR3 DNA reads TGCAGTGCTAGCCCAGCGCGGGGGACTAATGAAAAACTGTTTTTT.

This clonotype came up many times. The rearrangement links TRBV27 to TRBJ1-5, with a possible D match to TRBD1 (6 bases). CDR3 length: 14 residues. V lost 6 bases, J lost 1 base, and 10 bases lay in between. Germline CDR1 is MNHEY and CDR2 is SMNVEV (reference sequence). The DNA of the CDR3 is TGTGCCAGCAGCTTCCAGGGGAGCAATCAGCCCCAGCATTTT. Its translation is CASSFQGSNQPQHF.

In this sample, this clonotype turned up many times. V usage is TRBV5-1 and J usage is TRBJ2-3; 10 bases are a match to TRBD1. CDR3 length: 15 amino acids. Germline CDR1 reads SGHRS; CDR2 reads YFSETQ. The ends lost 3 bases at V and 4 bases at J; junction bases unmatched: 5. For the CDR3, the DNA is TGCGCCAGCAGCTGGGGACAGGGGAGGGCAGATACGCAGTATTTT. Its translation is CASSWGQGRADTQYF.

The sample holds many counts of this clonotype. V usage is TRBV29-1 and J usage is TRBJ2-1; 9 nucleotides line up with TRBD2. V lost 8 bases to trimming and J lost 7 bases; unmatched junction nucleotides: 9. CDR1 SQVTM and CDR2 ANQGSEA come from the germline V gene. The CDR3 length is 13 residues. The DNA of the CDR3 is TGCAGCAGCAGTGGCGGGGGGGTAAATGAGCAGTTCTTC. Translating gives CSSSGGGVNEQFF.

At least ten counts were recorded for this clonotype. The rearrangement uses TRBV5-1 and TRBJ1-2; a possible D gene is TRBD1 (6 bases). The CDR3 has 16 residues. The germline CDR1 and CDR2 sequences are SGHRS and YFSETQ. The V gene lost 4 bases and the J gene lost 5 bases, with 21 bases spanning the gap. The CDR3 protein is CASSMNRDTGPYGYTF. The CDR3 DNA is TGCGCCAGCAGCATGAACCGGGACACCGGGCCGTATGGCTACACCTTC.

This sequence joins TRBV7-2 and TRBJ2-1; the match to TRBD1 covers 11 bases. Germline V CDR1 and CDR2: SGHTA, FQGNSA. V trimming: 5 bases; J trimming: 13 bases; junction bases outside the gene matches: 13. The CDR3 has 15 amino acids. The chain's CDR3 is CASSPKRTGGATQFF. The CDR3 DNA reads as TGTGCCAGCAGCCCCAAACGGACAGGGGGCGCAACTCAGTTCTTC.

This clonotype was counted ten times or more. The chain couples TRBV5-1 to TRBJ2-1, with TRBD2 matching over 8 bases. The CDR3 loop spans 15 amino acids. Germline values: CDR1 SGHRS, CDR2 YFSETQ. Trimming at V came to 3 bases and at J to 2 bases, leaving 4 bases not matched to a gene. CDR3 in amino acids: CASSSGGTTYNEQFF. CDR3 sequence (DNA): TGCGCCAGCAGCTCGGGGGGGACAACCTACAATGAGCAGTTCTTC.

Concerning this clonotype: Given a much more abundant clone one base away, this may be a read error. The rearrangement links TRBV9 to TRBJ2-4, with 16 bases matching TRBD2. Germline values: CDR1 SGDLS, CDR2 YYNGEE. The CDR3 is 18 residues long. The V segment lost 4 bases and the J segment 13 bases; nucleotides outside the gene matches: 17. Here the CDR3 reads CASSPGTSGGARVDEQYF. For the CDR3, the DNA is TGTGCCAGCAGCCCCGGGACTAGCGGGGGGGCCCGGGTTGATGAGCAGTACTTC.

This clonotype has a handful of counts. Being one base from a much bigger clone, this may be a read error. This chain connects TRBV4-2 to TRBJ1-4, with TRBD1 as a possible D gene (5 bases). This CDR3 region has 15 residues. The germline V gene encodes CDR1 LGHNA and CDR2 YNFKEQ. The CDR3 loop is CASSQVRQRDEKRFF. Here the CDR3 DNA reads TGTGCCAGCAGCCAAGTGAGACAGAGAGATGAAAAACGGTTTTTT.

The chain has TRBV29-1 and TRBJ2-1; 8 nucleotides match TRBD1. Germline-derived CDR1 and CDR2 are SQVTM and ANQGSEA. Trimming took 1 base from V and 7 from J; bases not matched to a gene: 3. The length of the CDR3 is 13 residues. This chain's CDR3 is CSVEGTGLNEQFF. The CDR3 DNA reads as TGCAGCGTTGAAGGGACAGGGTTAAATGAGCAGTTCTTC.

The chain couples TRBV12-5 to TRBJ2-1; D gene uncertain. V was pared by 2 bases and J by 5 bases, with 7 bases between. This CDR3 spans 13 amino acids. Germline V gene lookup returns CDR1 LGHNT and CDR2 FRNRAP. CDR3 in amino acids: CASGLHRNNEQFF. Here the CDR3 DNA reads TGTGCTAGTGGTTTGCATCGGAACAATGAGCAGTTCTTC.

About this clonotype itself: A much bigger clone sits one base away, suggesting this may be a read error. The rearrangement joins TRBV5-1 to TRBJ1-1; the D gene is possibly TRBD1 (5 bases). CDR1 and CDR2 from the germline V gene are SGHRS and YFSETQ. The CDR3 consists of 14 residues. The V end lost 4 bases, the J end lost 4 bases, and 14 bases lay between the germline ends. CDR3: CASSVDGGTTEAFF. Written as DNA, the CDR3 is TGCGCCAGCAGCGTGGATGGGGGGACCACTGAAGCTTTCTTT.